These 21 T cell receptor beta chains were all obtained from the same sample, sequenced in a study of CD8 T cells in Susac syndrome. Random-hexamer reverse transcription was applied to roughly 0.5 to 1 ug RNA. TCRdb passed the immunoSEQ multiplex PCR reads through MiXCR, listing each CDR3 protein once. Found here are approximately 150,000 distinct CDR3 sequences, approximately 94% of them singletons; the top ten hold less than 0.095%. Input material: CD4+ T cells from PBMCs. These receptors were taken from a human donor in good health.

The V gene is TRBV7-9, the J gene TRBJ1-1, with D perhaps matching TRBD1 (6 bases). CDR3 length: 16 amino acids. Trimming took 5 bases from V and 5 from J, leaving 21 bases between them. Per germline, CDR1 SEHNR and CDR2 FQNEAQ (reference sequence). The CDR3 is CASSPRKALGGTEAFF. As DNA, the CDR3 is TGTGCCAGCAGCCCTCGGAAGGCCCTAGGGGGGACTGAAGCTTTCTTT. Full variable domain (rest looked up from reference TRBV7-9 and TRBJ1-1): DTGVSQNPRHKITKRGQNVTFRCDPISEHNRLYWYRQTLGQGPEFLTYFQNEAQLEKSRLLSDRFSAERPKGSFSTLEIQRTEQGDSAMYLCASSPRKALGGTEAFFGQGTRLTVV.

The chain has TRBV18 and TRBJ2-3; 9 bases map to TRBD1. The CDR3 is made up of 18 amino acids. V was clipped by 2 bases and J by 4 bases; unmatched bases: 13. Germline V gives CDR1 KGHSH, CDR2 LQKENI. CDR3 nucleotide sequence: TGTGCCAGCTCACCAACGACTACACGGGACAGGGTGCCAGATACGCAGTATTTT. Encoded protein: CASSPTTTRDRVPDTQYF. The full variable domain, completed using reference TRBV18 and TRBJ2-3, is NAGVMQNPRHLVRRRGQEARLRCSPMKGHSHVYWYRQLPEEGLKFMVYLQKENIIDESGMPKERFSAEFPKEGPSILRIQQVVRGDSAAYFCASSPTTTRDRVPDTQYFGPGTRLTVL.

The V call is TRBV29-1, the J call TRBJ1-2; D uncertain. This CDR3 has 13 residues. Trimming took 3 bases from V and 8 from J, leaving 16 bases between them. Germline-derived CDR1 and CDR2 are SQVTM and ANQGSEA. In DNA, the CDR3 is TGCAGCGTTGACGACCCGGGCCGGTGGGGCTACACCTTC. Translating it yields CSVDDPGRWGYTF. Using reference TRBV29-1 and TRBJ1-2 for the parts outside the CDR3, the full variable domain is SAVISQKPSRDICQRGTSLTIQCQVDSQVTMMFWYRQQPGQSLTLIATANQGSEATYESGFVIDKFPISRPNLTFSTLTVSNMSPEDSSIYLCSVDDPGRWGYTFGSGTRLTVV.

This chain's CDR3 is CASDRDSNQPQHF. The CDR3 bases are TGTGCCAGCGACAGGGATAGCAATCAGCCCCAGCATTTT. The V gene is TRBV2, the J gene TRBJ1-5; 7 nucleotides align to TRBD1. The CDR3 has 13 amino acids. Per the germline V gene, CDR1 is SNHLY and CDR2 is FYNNEI. V trimming: 8 bases; J trimming: 0 bases; junction bases outside the gene matches: 1.

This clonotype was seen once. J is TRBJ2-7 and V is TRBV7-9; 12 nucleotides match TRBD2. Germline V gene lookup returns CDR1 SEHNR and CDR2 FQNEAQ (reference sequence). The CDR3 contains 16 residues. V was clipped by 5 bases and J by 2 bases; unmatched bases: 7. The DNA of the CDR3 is TGTGCCAGCAGCCCCAGACTAGCGGGGGACCCCTACGAGCAGTACTTC. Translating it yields CASSPRLAGDPYEQYF.

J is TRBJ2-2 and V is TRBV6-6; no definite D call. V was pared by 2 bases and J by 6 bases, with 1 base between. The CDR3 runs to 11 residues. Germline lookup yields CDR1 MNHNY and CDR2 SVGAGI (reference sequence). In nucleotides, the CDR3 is TGTGCCAGCAGTTACGCCGGGGAGCTGTTTTTT. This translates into CASSYAGELFF.

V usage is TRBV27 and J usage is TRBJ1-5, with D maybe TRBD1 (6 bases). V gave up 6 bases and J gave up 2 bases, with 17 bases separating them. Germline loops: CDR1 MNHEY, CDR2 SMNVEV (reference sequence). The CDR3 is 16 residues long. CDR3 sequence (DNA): TGTGCCAGCAGCAAATGGGGGGGCAGGGGCAATCAGCCCCAGCATTTT. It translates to CASSKWGGRGNQPQHF.

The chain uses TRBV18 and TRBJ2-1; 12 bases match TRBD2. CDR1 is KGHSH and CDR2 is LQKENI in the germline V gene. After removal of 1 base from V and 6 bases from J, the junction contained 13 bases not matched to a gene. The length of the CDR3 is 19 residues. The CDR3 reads CASSPLYPWSSGRVNEQFF. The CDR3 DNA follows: TGTGCCAGCTCACCACTTTACCCCTGGTCTAGCGGGAGGGTCAATGAGCAGTTCTTC.

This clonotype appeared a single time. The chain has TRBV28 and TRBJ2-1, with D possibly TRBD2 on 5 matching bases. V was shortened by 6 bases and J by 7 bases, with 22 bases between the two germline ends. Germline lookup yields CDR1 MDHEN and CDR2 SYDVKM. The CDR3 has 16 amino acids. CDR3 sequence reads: CASSYRVRRGWNEQFF. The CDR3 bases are TGTGCCAGCAGCTACCGTGTCAGGAGAGGGTGGAATGAGCAGTTCTTC.

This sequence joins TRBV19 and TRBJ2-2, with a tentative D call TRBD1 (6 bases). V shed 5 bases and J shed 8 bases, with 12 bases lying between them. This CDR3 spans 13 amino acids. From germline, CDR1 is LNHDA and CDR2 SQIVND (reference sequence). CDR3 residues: CASSAQGHGELFF. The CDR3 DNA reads TGTGCCAGTAGTGCGCAGGGGCATGGGGAGCTGTTTTTT.

The DNA of the CDR3 is TGTGCCAGCAGCTTCGGACTCCAAGAGACCCAGTACTTC. It codes for CASSFGLQETQYF. The chain employs TRBV11-2 and TRBJ2-5; a possible D gene is TRBD2 (5 bases). The CDR3 has 13 amino acids. V was pared by 3 bases and J by 1 base, with 6 bases between. Germline loops: CDR1 SGHAT, CDR2 FQNNGV.

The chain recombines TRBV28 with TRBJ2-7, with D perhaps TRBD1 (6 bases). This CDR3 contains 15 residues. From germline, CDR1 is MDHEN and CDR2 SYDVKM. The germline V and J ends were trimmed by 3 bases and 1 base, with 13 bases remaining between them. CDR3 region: CASSFPGQQSYEQYF. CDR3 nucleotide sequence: TGTGCCAGCAGTTTCCCCGGACAGCAATCCTACGAGCAGTACTTC.

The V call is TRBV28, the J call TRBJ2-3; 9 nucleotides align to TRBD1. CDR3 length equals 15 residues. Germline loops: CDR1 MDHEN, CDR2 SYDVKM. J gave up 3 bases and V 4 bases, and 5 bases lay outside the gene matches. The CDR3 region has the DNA TGTGCCAGCAGTTCCCGGGACAGGGAAACAGATACGCAGTATTTT. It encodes CASSSRDRETDTQYF.

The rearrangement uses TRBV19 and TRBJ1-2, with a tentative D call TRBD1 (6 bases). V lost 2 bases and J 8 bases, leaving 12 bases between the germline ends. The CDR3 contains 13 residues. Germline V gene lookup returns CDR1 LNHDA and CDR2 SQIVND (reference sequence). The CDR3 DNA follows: TGTGCCAGTAGTATACGCAGGGGTGACGGCTACACCTTC. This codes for CASSIRRGDGYTF.

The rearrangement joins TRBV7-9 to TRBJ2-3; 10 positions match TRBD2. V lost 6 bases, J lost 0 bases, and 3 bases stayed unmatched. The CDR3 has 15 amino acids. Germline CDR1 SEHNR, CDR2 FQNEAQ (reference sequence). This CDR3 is CASRLGLASTDTQYF. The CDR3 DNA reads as TGTGCCAGCAGACTGGGACTAGCGAGCACAGATACGCAGTATTTT.

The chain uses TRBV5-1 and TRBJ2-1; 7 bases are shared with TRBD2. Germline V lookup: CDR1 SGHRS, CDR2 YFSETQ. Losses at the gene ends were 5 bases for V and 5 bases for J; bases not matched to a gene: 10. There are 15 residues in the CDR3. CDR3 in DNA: TGCGCCAGCAGTTGGGTGCGGGAGAGCCACAATGAGCAGTTCTTC. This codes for CASSWVRESHNEQFF.

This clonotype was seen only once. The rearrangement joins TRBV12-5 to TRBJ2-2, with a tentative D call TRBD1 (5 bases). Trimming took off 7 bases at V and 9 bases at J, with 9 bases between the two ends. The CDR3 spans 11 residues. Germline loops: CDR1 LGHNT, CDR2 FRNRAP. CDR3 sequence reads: CASAQGRELFF. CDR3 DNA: TGTGCTAGTGCCCAGGGCAGGGAGCTGTTTTTT.

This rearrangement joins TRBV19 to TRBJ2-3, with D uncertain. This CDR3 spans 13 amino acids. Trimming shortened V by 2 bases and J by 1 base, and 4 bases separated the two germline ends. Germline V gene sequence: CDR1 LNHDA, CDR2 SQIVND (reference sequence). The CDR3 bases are TGTGCCAGTAGTATAAGCCGCACAGATACGCAGTATTTT. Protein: CASSISRTDTQYF.

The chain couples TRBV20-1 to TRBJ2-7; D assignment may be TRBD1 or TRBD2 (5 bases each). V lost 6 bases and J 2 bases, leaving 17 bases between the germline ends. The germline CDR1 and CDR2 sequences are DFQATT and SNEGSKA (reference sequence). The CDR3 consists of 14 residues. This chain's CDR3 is CSAMGPERAYEQYF. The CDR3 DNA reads TGCAGTGCGATGGGACCGGAGAGGGCCTACGAGCAGTACTTC.

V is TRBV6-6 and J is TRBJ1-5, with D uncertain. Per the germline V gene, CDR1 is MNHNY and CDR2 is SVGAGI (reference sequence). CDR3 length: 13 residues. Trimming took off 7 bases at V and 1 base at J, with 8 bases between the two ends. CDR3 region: CASTLKSNQPQHF. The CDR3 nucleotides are TGTGCCAGCACGTTGAAAAGCAATCAGCCCCAGCATTTT.

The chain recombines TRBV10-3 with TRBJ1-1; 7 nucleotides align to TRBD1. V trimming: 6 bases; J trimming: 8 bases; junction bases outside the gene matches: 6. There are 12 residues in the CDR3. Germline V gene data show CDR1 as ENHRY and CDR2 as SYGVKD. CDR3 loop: CAISDSTGEAFF. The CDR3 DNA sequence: TGTGCCATCAGCGATTCGACAGGGGAAGCTTTCTTT.